The 2 T cell receptor beta chains reported below all come from one sample, sequenced in a study of shared clonotypes between healthy human individuals. Assay: immunoSEQ multiplex PCR; the TCRdb copy retains only in-frame clones and omits some. Altogether roughly 2,500,000 clones are present, more than 85% being singletons, with the ten largest covering around 0.37%. Material for sequencing was naive CD4+ T cells from PBMCs. The subset: CD45RA+ positively selected. The receptors derive from a man between 18 and 35 years old in good health. Some clones in this sample may be carry-over from other donors' samples.

This chain uses TRBV5-5 with TRBJ1-4; TRBD1 might be the D (6 bases). Between the trimmed V and J ends, which lost 5 bases and 4 bases, there was a span of 9 bases. The CDR3 totals 13 residues. Looked up from germline, CDR1 is SGHKS and CDR2 is YYEKEE (reference sequence). CDR3 bases: TGTGCCAGCAGTGGACAGTATAATGAAAAACTGTTTTTT. Translating it yields CASSGQYNEKLFF.

The chain carries TRBV29-1 and TRBJ2-7, with D possibly TRBD1 on 5 matching bases. The CDR3 length is 12 residues. From germline, CDR1 is SQVTM and CDR2 ANQGSEA. Trimming removed 4 bases from V and 2 bases from J, with 9 bases in between. CDR3 nucleotides: TGCAGCGTTGGGTCAGGGACCTACGAGCAGTACTTC. Protein product: CSVGSGTYEQYF.